The 29 T cell receptor beta chains in this list originate from one sample, sequenced in a study of shared clonotypes between healthy human individuals. Here immunoSEQ multiplex PCR was the method, and the copy in TCRdb shows in-frame clones only, minus some. The sample holds 1.5 million to 2.5 million clones, around 96% seen once. CD45RO-negative cells were positively selected for CCR7, leaving out terminally differentiated effector memory CD45RA+ cells. Sequences were obtained from naive CD8+ T cells sorted from blood. Source of these receptors: a man aged 18 to 30 in good health.

J is TRBJ2-3 and V is TRBV9; the D gene is possibly TRBD2 (6 bases). Germline CDR1 reads SGDLS; CDR2 reads YYNGEE. V was trimmed by 4 bases and J by 5 bases, leaving 20 bases between them. The CDR3 is 16 amino acids. CDR3 sequence (DNA): TGTGCCAGCAGCCCCCCCCGGGGCGGGGCTGAAGATACGCAGTATTTT. Amino acid sequence: CASSPPRGGAEDTQYF.

The chain couples TRBV7-6 to TRBJ2-7, with D tentatively TRBD1 (7 bases). The V end was cut by 5 bases, the J end by 3 bases, with 20 bases between. This CDR3 contains 16 residues. CDR1 is SGHVS and CDR2 is FNYEAQ in the germline V gene. The CDR3 protein is CASSPGQDLARYEQYF. The CDR3 DNA reads as TGTGCCAGCAGCCCCGGACAGGATCTAGCGCGCTACGAGCAGTACTTC.

This chain uses TRBV6-5 with TRBJ2-5; no clear D gene. Trimming shortened V by 6 bases and J by 3 bases, and 11 bases separated the two germline ends. The CDR3 consists of 13 residues. Germline CDR1 reads MNHEY; CDR2 reads SVGAGI. The CDR3: CASRIPAEETQYF. In nucleotides, the CDR3 is TGTGCCAGCAGGATCCCAGCCGAAGAGACCCAGTACTTC.

The chain couples TRBV27 to TRBJ2-7; 8 positions match TRBD1. After removal of 5 bases from V and 2 bases from J, the junction contained 11 bases not matched to a gene. CDR3 length: 16 amino acids. Germline CDR1 and CDR2: MNHEY and SMNVEV (reference sequence). CDR3 region: CASSVFQGAVAYEQYF. The CDR3 DNA follows: TGTGCCAGCAGTGTGTTCCAGGGGGCGGTCGCCTACGAGCAGTACTTC.

The rearrangement joins TRBV6-5 to TRBJ1-1; D is possibly TRBD1 (6 bases). Trimming took off 6 bases at V and 1 base at J, with 12 bases between the two ends. The germline gives CDR1 MNHEY, CDR2 SVGAGI. The CDR3 has 14 amino acids. The DNA for the CDR3 is TGTGCCAGCAGGCCACAGGGATCGAACACTGAAGCTTTCTTT. This sequence encodes CASRPQGSNTEAFF.

V is TRBV13 and J is TRBJ2-7, with TRBD2 identical over 9 bases. The CDR3 spans 14 residues. Germline CDR1 is PRHDT and CDR2 is FYEKMQ (reference sequence). V was pared by 1 base and J by 4 bases, with 2 bases of the junction left unmatched. The CDR3: CASSLVAGDYEQYF. As DNA, the CDR3 is TGTGCCAGCAGCTTAGTAGCGGGAGATTACGAGCAGTACTTC.

This chain uses TRBV10-1 with TRBJ2-7; no definite D call. There are 15 residues in the CDR3. Trimming took 3 bases from V and 2 from J, leaving 14 bases between them. Germline V lookup: CDR1 WNHNN, CDR2 SYGVQD (reference sequence). The CDR3 DNA sequence: TGCGCCAGCAGTGATAATCCGGCAGGCCCCTACGAGCAGTACTTC. Translation gives CASSDNPAGPYEQYF.

The rearrangement uses TRBV6-1 and TRBJ1-3; D not certain. Germline CDR1 is MNHNS and CDR2 is SASEGT. The CDR3 contains 13 residues. The V gene lost 6 bases and the J gene lost 4 bases, with 10 bases spanning the gap. CDR3 residues: CASRPMSGNTIYF. The CDR3 nucleotides read TGTGCCAGCAGGCCGATGTCCGGAAACACCATATATTTT.

This clone has just one count. The V and J genes are TRBV4-1 and TRBJ2-7, with TRBD1 matching 7 bases. Per germline, CDR1 MGHRA and CDR2 YSYEKL. CDR3 length equals 15 residues. Germline trimming cut 4 bases from V and 3 bases from J; bases unmatched to any gene: 9. The CDR3 here is CASSLARDSGYEQYF. The CDR3 region has the DNA TGCGCCAGCAGCCTGGCCCGGGACAGTGGCTACGAGCAGTACTTC.

This clone came up a few times. V and J are TRBV4-2 and TRBJ1-2; D remains ambiguous. The V end lost 0 bases, the J end lost 4 bases, and 9 bases lay between the germline ends. CDR3 length: 14 amino acids. Germline V gene sequence: CDR1 LGHNA, CDR2 YNFKEQ. The CDR3 DNA sequence: TGTGCCAGCAGCCAAGATCTGAAAAGCTATGGCTACACCTTC. Protein sequence: CASSQDLKSYGYTF.

The rearrangement links TRBV10-2 to TRBJ2-7; TRBD2 matches at 8 bases. The CDR3 covers 14 residues. The germline V gene encodes CDR1 WSHSY and CDR2 SAAADI. V lost 6 bases, J lost 6 bases, and 10 bases stayed unmatched. The CDR3 loop reads CASSPSGSPPEQYF. CDR3 bases: TGCGCCAGCAGCCCGAGCGGGAGTCCCCCCGAGCAGTACTTC.

This chain joins TRBV19 and TRBJ2-2; TRBD1 matches at 9 bases. V shed 6 bases and J 2 bases; nucleotides not matched to a gene: 7. Looked up from germline, CDR1 is LNHDA and CDR2 is SQIVND (reference sequence). This CDR3 has 16 residues. CDR3 in amino acids: CASSQRTGENTGELFF. CDR3 sequence (DNA): TGTGCCAGTAGCCAACGGACAGGGGAAAACACCGGGGAGCTGTTTTTT.

As DNA, the CDR3 is TGTGCCAGCAGCCATGGAGAGGGCTACGAGCAGTACTTC. Its translation is CASSHGEGYEQYF. V and J are TRBV28 and TRBJ2-7, with TRBD2 as a possible D gene (5 bases). Trimming left V 6 bases short and J 3 bases short, with 12 bases between. The CDR3 sequence is 13 residues long. From germline, CDR1 is MDHEN and CDR2 SYDVKM.

The chain is built from TRBV6-1 and TRBJ2-1; the D gene is possibly TRBD2 (6 bases). Germline loops: CDR1 MNHNS, CDR2 SASEGT. The CDR3 loop spans 15 amino acids. Trimming took off 5 bases at V and 3 bases at J, with 14 bases between the two ends. This CDR3 reads CASSPSSGVYNEQFF. The CDR3, as DNA: TGTGCCAGCAGTCCATCATCGGGGGTCTACAATGAGCAGTTCTTC.

The chain has TRBV7-9 and TRBJ2-3; TRBD2 is a possible D gene (5 bases). The V gene's germline CDR1 is SEHNR and CDR2 FQNEAQ (reference sequence). Between the trimmed V and J ends, which lost 1 base and 7 bases, there was a span of 12 bases. There are 14 residues in the CDR3. The CDR3 region has the DNA TGTGCCAGCAGCTTAGTGGATAGCGTTAATACGCAGTATTTT. It codes for CASSLVDSVNTQYF.

The chain recombines TRBV21-1 with TRBJ1-5; no check of the table's D call, TRBD1, against the DNA was made. TRBV21-1 is shown as a pseudogene. The length of the CDR3 is 15 residues. CDR3 sequence (DNA): TGTGCCAGCAGCCCCCGGACAGGGTTCAATCAGCCCCAGCATTTT. Translation gives CASSPRTGFNQPQHF.

A single count supports this clone. The CDR3, as DNA: TGTGCCAGCAGTTACGCGGGAGAGCCCCCGGATACGCAGTATTTT. Protein: CASSYAGEPPDTQYF. The rearrangement links TRBV6-6 to TRBJ2-3; 7 nucleotides align to TRBD2. This CDR3 is 15 amino acids long. Trimming at V came to 2 bases and at J to 6 bases, leaving 8 bases not matched to a gene. The V gene's germline CDR1 is MNHNY and CDR2 SVGAGI (reference sequence).

This sequence joins TRBV6-6 and TRBJ2-4; D remains ambiguous. The CDR3 length is 13 residues. Between the trimmed V and J ends, which lost 4 bases and 4 bases, there was a span of 8 bases. Germline V gives CDR1 MNHNY, CDR2 SVGAGI (reference sequence). CDR3 region: CASSSETKNIQYF. Here the CDR3 DNA reads TGTGCCAGCAGTTCTGAGACGAAAAACATTCAGTACTTC.

This chain uses TRBV2 with TRBJ2-5; D is perhaps TRBD1 (6 bases). Trimming took off 10 bases at V and 0 bases at J, with 15 bases between the two ends. This CDR3 has 14 amino acids. Germline assignment: CDR1 SNHLY and CDR2 FYNNEI. The CDR3 coding sequence is TGTGCCATCCGGGACAAAGCATACCAAGAGACCCAGTACTTC. It encodes CAIRDKAYQETQYF.

J is TRBJ2-3 and V is TRBV10-3, with 10 bases fitting TRBD2. With 0 bases clipped from V and 2 bases from J, the junction kept 2 bases outside the gene matches. Per germline, CDR1 ENHRY and CDR2 SYGVKD. This CDR3 has 16 amino acids. The chain's CDR3 is CAISESAGGDTDTQYF. Here the CDR3 DNA reads TGTGCCATCAGTGAGTCAGCGGGGGGGGACACAGATACGCAGTATTTT.

The V call is TRBV4-3, the J call TRBJ2-7, with 9 bases identical to TRBD2. The CDR3 is 16 residues long. The ends lost 0 bases at V and 4 bases at J; junction bases unmatched: 7. Germline V lookup: CDR1 LGHNA, CDR2 YSLEER. The CDR3 bases are TGCGCCAGCAGCCAAGAGGGTGGCGGGAGGGCTTACGAGCAGTACTTC. It codes for CASSQEGGGRAYEQYF.

This sequence joins TRBV29-1 and TRBJ2-1; 9 bases map to TRBD2. CDR1 and CDR2 (germline): SQVTM, ANQGSEA. The CDR3 runs 16 residues. V was pared by 3 bases and J by 1 base, with 7 bases of the junction left unmatched. CDR3 in DNA: TGCAGCGTTGATCTAGGACTAGCGTTATCCTACAATGAGCAGTTCTTC. It encodes CSVDLGLALSYNEQFF.

This clone has just one count. The rearrangement uses TRBV29-1 and TRBJ2-7; 12 nucleotides match TRBD1. Germline lookup yields CDR1 SQVTM and CDR2 ANQGSEA. The V segment lost 5 bases and the J segment 2 bases; nucleotides outside the gene matches: 10. The CDR3 has 16 amino acids. This CDR3 is CSVKGDRDRGPYEQYF. The CDR3 nucleotides read TGCAGCGTTAAGGGAGACCGGGACAGGGGGCCCTACGAGCAGTACTTC.

V and J are TRBV27 and TRBJ2-7, with D unresolved. The CDR3 covers 13 residues. CDR1 and CDR2 (germline): MNHEY, SMNVEV (reference sequence). Trimming took 5 bases from V and 4 from J, leaving 12 bases between them. The CDR3 coding sequence is TGTGCCAGCAGTCCCCAGGAGAGTTACGAGCAGTACTTC. It translates to CASSPQESYEQYF.

The rearrangement uses TRBV29-1 and TRBJ2-1, with D tentatively TRBD1 or TRBD2 (6 bases each). The CDR3 runs 11 residues. CDR1 is SQVTM and CDR2 is ANQGSEA in the germline V gene. CDR3 protein: CSGGGMNEQFF. Here the CDR3 DNA reads TGCAGTGGGGGCGGGATGAATGAGCAGTTCTTC.

In this sample, this clone turned up once. This chain connects TRBV10-2 to TRBJ2-1; no clear D gene. V gave up 3 bases and J gave up 4 bases, with 13 bases separating them. The germline CDR1 and CDR2 sequences are WSHSY and SAAADI. The CDR3 is 15 amino acids. DNA of the CDR3: TGCGCCAGCAGTGAAAGCTTTATGGGGTACAATGAGCAGTTCTTC. As protein: CASSESFMGYNEQFF.

The CDR3 here is CASSIDLILGGAFYQPQHF. In DNA, the CDR3 is TGTGCCAGTAGTATAGATCTTATTTTGGGGGGGGCCTTCTATCAGCCCCAGCATTTT. The rearrangement links TRBV19 to TRBJ1-5; D is possibly TRBD1 (6 bases). Trimming pared 0 bases from V and 5 bases from J, leaving 23 bases between. The CDR3 has 19 amino acids. Germline loops: CDR1 LNHDA, CDR2 SQIVND (reference sequence).

This clone occurred a few times. The chain couples TRBV5-6 to TRBJ1-5, with 7 positions matching TRBD1. The CDR3 has 14 amino acids. Looked up from germline, CDR1 is SGHDT and CDR2 is YYEEEE. The ends lost 2 bases at V and 6 bases at J; junction bases unmatched: 5. This CDR3 reads CASSFGTVRQPQHF. CDR3 nucleotide sequence: TGTGCCAGCAGCTTTGGGACAGTCCGTCAGCCCCAGCATTTT.

For this clone: The same CDR3 is also encoded by other DNA sequences in this sample. This sequence joins TRBV11-2 and TRBJ1-3; D is unclear. V was trimmed by 3 bases and J by 7 bases, leaving 7 bases between them. This CDR3 contains 12 residues. Per germline, CDR1 SGHAT and CDR2 FQNNGV. The CDR3 DNA is TGTGCCAGCAGCTTGGCGGGGAACACCATATATTTT. Translating gives CASSLAGNTIYF.